This is a list of T cell receptor beta chains from one sample in a study of tumor-infiltrating lymphocytes in primary liver carcinoma. Using its own MiXCR run on the multiplex PCR reads, TCRdb lists one record per CDR3 protein. The sample gives about 180,000 distinct CDR3 sequences, around 60% of which show up once; around three quarters is in the top ten. The sample consisted of peripheral blood. Receptor source: a man aged 35-49 years with primary liver carcinoma and hepatitis B virus infection. Each CDR3 is given with its conserved first and last residue. Each record gives: D gene, J gene, CDR3 length, clone size, V gene, CDR3 protein, CDR3 DNA. The D gene is left open where the match is weak. Where a row states a size, it is once, few, many or the class of an expanded clone; other rows omit it.

. | TRBJ2-7 | 12 | . | TRBV29-1 | CSVEDLQTGQYF | TGCAGCGTTGAAGATCTACAGACCGGGCAGTACTTC
. | TRBJ2-2 | 15 | . | TRBV4-2 | CASSARASASGELFF | TGTGCCAGCAGTGCTCGGGCTAGCGCCTCCGGGGAGCTGTTTTTT
TRBD2 | TRBJ2-2 | 17 | . | TRBV6-6 | CASSYPRGGRDTGELFF | TGTGCCAGCAGTTACCCGAGGGGCGGGAGAGACACCGGGGAGCTGTTTTTT
TRBD2 | TRBJ2-1 | 16 | . | TRBV5-1 | CASSGRSSGSGNEQFF | TGCGCCAGTAGTGGGCGCTCTAGCGGGAGTGGTAATGAGCAGTTCTTC
. | TRBJ2-7 | 14 | . | TRBV6-5 | CVSREQFGPYEQYF | TGTGTCAGCAGAGAACAGTTCGGCCCCTACGAGCAGTACTTC
TRBD1 | TRBJ1-2 | 13 | . | TRBV29-1 | CSVDQSGGESYTF | TGCAGCGTTGATCAGTCAGGGGGGGAGAGCTACACCTTC
. | TRBJ2-7 | 14 | . | TRBV7-9 | CARSPYYRVYEQYF | TGTGCCAGGAGCCCATACTACAGGGTTTACGAGCAGTACTTC
. | TRBJ2-3 | 13 | few | TRBV29-1 | CSLAGFSTDTQYF | TGCAGCCTGGCGGGGTTCAGCACAGATACGCAGTATTTT
. | TRBJ2-3 | 14 | . | TRBV28 | CASSLDRYTDTQYF | TGTGCCAGCAGTTTGGACAGATATACAGATACGCAGTATTTT
TRBD1 | TRBJ2-1 | 13 | . | TRBV11-2 | CASSLGMDRQQFF | TGTGCCAGCAGCTTAGGCATGGACAGGCAGCAGTTCTTC
TRBD2 | TRBJ2-3 | 15 | . | TRBV29-1 | CSAGPAGGHSDTQYF | TGCAGCGCTGGGCCCGCGGGGGGGCACTCAGATACGCAGTATTTT
. | TRBJ2-4 | 15 | . | TRBV11-2 | CAISLSRAEENIQYF | TGTGCGATCAGCTTATCCCGGGCAGAGGAAAACATACAGTACTTC
. | TRBJ1-1 | 13 | many | TRBV12-3/TRBV12-4 | CASSLNSLTEAFF | TGTGCCAGCAGTTTAAATTCTCTCACTGAAGCTTTCTTT
TRBD2 | TRBJ2-7 | 15 | . | TRBV6-1 | CASSLTSGGSYEQYF | TGTGCCAGCAGCCTGACTAGCGGGGGATCCTACGAGCAGTACTTC
. | TRBJ2-5 | 13 | . | TRBV5-6 | CASSYVGPETQYF | TGTGCCAGCAGCTATGTGGGGCCAGAGACCCAGTACTTC
TRBD1 | TRBJ1-2 | 17 | few | TRBV10-3 | CAIMNPGQGIPNYGYTF | TGTGCCATCATGAACCCGGGACAGGGAATTCCTAACTATGGCTACACCTTC
. | TRBJ1-6 | 12 | . | TRBV6-5 | CASTDSNSPLHF | TGTGCCAGCACGGACTCTAATTCACCCCTCCACTTT
. | TRBJ2-6 | 17 | few | TRBV4-1 | CASSQGAGISGANVLTF | TGCGCCAGCAGCCAAGGGGCAGGAATCTCTGGGGCCAACGTCCTGACTTTC
. | TRBJ2-2 | 13 | . | TRBV6-6 | CASNYTVTGELFF | TGTGCCAGCAATTACACTGTCACCGGGGAGCTGTTTTTT
TRBD2 | TRBJ2-1 | 17 | many | TRBV29-1 | CSVVPAVTSGYFNEQFF | TGCAGCGTTGTTCCGGCGGTGACTAGCGGTTATTTCAATGAGCAGTTCTTC
TRBD2 | TRBJ2-1 | 15 | . | TRBV19 | CASSSSGSWYNEQFF | TGTGCCAGTAGTAGTAGCGGGAGCTGGTACAATGAGCAGTTCTTC
. | TRBJ2-7 | 17 | . | TRBV28 | CASSSRQKLGLSYEQYF | TGTGCCAGCAGTTCTCGACAGAAGCTCGGACTCTCCTACGAGCAGTACTTC
TRBD1 | TRBJ2-6 | 16 | . | TRBV29-1 | CSVVKGGAYGANVLTF | TGCAGCGTTGTTAAAGGGGGCGCTTATGGGGCCAACGTCCTGACTTTC
. | TRBJ2-2 | 15 | . | TRBV11-2 | CASSLRPENTGEMFF | TGTGCCAGCAGTTTACGGCCGGAGAACACCGGGGAGATGTTTTTT
. | TRBJ2-7 | 15 | . | TRBV10-2 | CASSESSGYAYEQYF | TGCGCCAGCAGTGAGTCTTCGGGTTATGCCTACGAGCAGTACTTC
TRBD2 | TRBJ2-2 | 15 | . | TRBV6-5 | CRSSYKPRGAGELFF | TGTCGCAGCAGTTACAAACCCCGGGGGGCCGGGGAGCTGTTTTTT
TRBD2 | TRBJ2-1 | 15 | . | TRBV20-1 | CSARASGIRYNEQFF | TGCAGTGCTAGAGCTAGCGGGATCCGGTACAATGAGCAGTTCTTC
. | TRBJ2-3 | 14 | . | TRBV11-2 | CASRPMGAVDTQYF | TGTGCCAGCAGGCCAATGGGAGCTGTAGATACGCAGTATTTT
. | TRBJ2-4 | 13 | few | TRBV4-2 | CASSQDTGNIQYF | TGTGCCAGCAGCCAAGATACCGGGAACATTCAGTACTTC
. | TRBJ1-6 | 16 | . | TRBV4-2 | CASSQGHREYNSPLHF | TGTGCCAGCAGCCAAGGTCATAGGGAATATAATTCACCCCTCCACTTT
TRBD1 | TRBJ2-1 | 13 | . | TRBV11-1 | CTSSRGTANEQFF | TGTACCAGTAGCCGAGGGACAGCCAATGAGCAGTTCTTC
TRBD2 | TRBJ2-3 | 13 | . | TRBV12-3/TRBV12-4 | CASSRLASDTQYF | TGTGCCAGCAGCCGACTAGCGTCAGATACGCAGTATTTT
TRBD1 | TRBJ2-3 | 15 | few | TRBV5-6 | CASRGQVSNTDTQYF | TGTGCCAGCAGGGGACAGGTTTCTAACACAGATACGCAGTATTTT
TRBD1 | TRBJ2-5 | 14 | . | TRBV11-2 | CANSLDRAGGGKYF | TGTGCCAACAGCTTAGATCGGGCAGGGGGCGGTAAGTACTTC
TRBD2 | TRBJ2-1 | 13 | . | TRBV29-1 | CSVPGGEDNEQFF | TGCAGCGTCCCGGGGGGGGAGGACAATGAGCAGTTCTTC
. | TRBJ2-3 | 15 | . | TRBV10-3 | CAISDLSGRADTQYF | TGTGCCATCAGTGACCTTAGCGGTAGGGCTGATACGCAGTATTTT
TRBD2 | TRBJ2-1 | 14 | few | TRBV29-1 | CSVGPREGPNEQFF | TGCAGCGTCGGCCCTAGGGAGGGCCCCAATGAGCAGTTCTTC
TRBD2 | TRBJ2-7 | 15 | many | TRBV6-5 | CASSPSAGGPYEQYF | TGTGCCAGCAGTCCTTCGGCGGGAGGCCCCTACGAGCAGTACTTC
. | TRBJ2-2 | 13 | . | TRBV11-2 | CASRRGGTGELLF | TGTGCCAGCCGTAGAGGCGGCACCGGGGAGTTGCTTTTT
. | TRBJ2-5 | 13 | . | TRBV6-2/TRBV6-3 | CASSFGSSETQYF | TGTGCCAGCAGTTTCGGGAGTTCGGAGACCCAGTACTTC
. | TRBJ2-1 | 17 | . | TRBV5-5 | CASSYAPSPGSYNEQFF | TGTGCCAGCAGCTACGCTCCATCGCCGGGCTCCTACAATGAGCAGTTCTTC
. | TRBJ2-1 | 13 | . | TRBV6-2/TRBV6-3 | CASSRPGLLMQFF | TGTGCCAGCAGTAGACCGGGACTCCTAATGCAGTTCTTC
. | TRBJ2-2 | 12 | . | TRBV29-1 | CSVVGDTGKLFF | TGCAGCGTTGTGGGCGACACCGGGAAGCTGTTTTTT
. | TRBJ1-1 | 14 | few | TRBV6-5 | CASSFSGVNTEAFF | TGTGCCAGCTCTTTCTCAGGGGTGAACACTGAAGCTTTCTTT
. | TRBJ1-1 | 13 | few | TRBV6-6 | CASRPGQNTEAFF | TGTGCCAGCAGGCCCGGACAGAACACTGAAGCTTTCTTT
TRBD1 | TRBJ1-2 | 14 | few | TRBV6-1 | CASRRTGTGSGYTF | TGTGCCAGCAGGCGCACCGGGACAGGGAGTGGCTACACCTTC
. | TRBJ2-4 | 15 | . | TRBV10-1 | CASSDGRDAKNIQYF | TGCGCCAGCAGTGACGGACGGGATGCCAAAAACATTCAGTACTTC
. | TRBJ2-1 | 17 | . | TRBV11-2 | CASSVGGGAGSYNEQFF | TGTGCCAGCAGCGTAGGGGGGGGCGCGGGCTCCTATAATGAGCAGTTCTTC
. | TRBJ1-1 | 14 | . | TRBV4-1 | CASSQNGVNTGAFF | TGCGCCAGCAGCCAGAACGGGGTGAACACTGGAGCTTTCTTT
. | TRBJ2-7 | 14 | many | TRBV11-2 | CASSLAGTRGEQYF | TGTGCCAGCAGCTTAGCTGGGACCCGGGGCGAGCAGTACTTC
. | TRBJ2-5 | 15 | . | TRBV11-2 | CASSQGDRSQETQYF | TGTGCCAGTAGCCAAGGCGACAGGAGTCAAGAGACCCAGTACTTC
. | TRBJ2-3 | 15 | few | TRBV6-5 | CASSYSKYSTDTQYF | TGTGCCAGCAGTTACTCGAAGTACAGCACAGATACGCAGTATTTT
. | TRBJ2-1 | 22 | once | TRBV18 | CASSPYQGTNPRTFVSYNEQFF | TGTGCCAGCTCACCATACCAGGGGACTAACCCAAGAACATTCGTCTCCTACAATGAGCAGTTCTTC
. | TRBJ2-1 | 12 | . | TRBV30 | CAWSLQGDEQLF | TGTGCCTGGAGTTTACAGGGAGATGAGCAGCTCTTC
. | TRBJ2-1 | 16 | . | TRBV24-1 | CATSDSSAAKQDEQSF | TGTGCCACCAGTGACAGTTCGGCTGCCAAACAAGACGAGCAGTCCTTC
. | TRBJ2-5 | 13 | . | TRBV11-2 | CVSSISLGETQYF | TGTGTCAGCAGCATCAGTCTAGGGGAGACCCAGTACTTC
TRBD2 | TRBJ2-7 | 14 | few | TRBV12-3/TRBV12-4 | CASSRPGGSYEQYF | TGCGCCAGCAGTCGCCCGGGGGGGTCCTACGAGCAGTACTTC
. | TRBJ2-2 | 15 | . | TRBV10-2 | CASRRPNTDTGELFF | TGCGCCAGCAGAAGACCCAATACGGACACCGGGGAGCTGTTTTTT
TRBD1 | TRBJ2-7 | 15 | few | TRBV6-5 | CASSSTGDSSYEQYF | TGTGCCAGCAGTTCGACAGGGGACAGCTCCTACGAGCAGTACTTC